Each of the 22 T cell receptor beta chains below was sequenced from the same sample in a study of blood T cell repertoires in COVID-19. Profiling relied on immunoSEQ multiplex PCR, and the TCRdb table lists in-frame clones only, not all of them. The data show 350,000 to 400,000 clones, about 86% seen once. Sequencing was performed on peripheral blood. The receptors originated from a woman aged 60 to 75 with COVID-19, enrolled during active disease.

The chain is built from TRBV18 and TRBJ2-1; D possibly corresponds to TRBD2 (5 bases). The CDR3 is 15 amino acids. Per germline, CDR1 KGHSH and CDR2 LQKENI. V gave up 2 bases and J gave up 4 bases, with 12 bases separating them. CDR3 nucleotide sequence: TGTGCCAGCTCACCAGCGGGTTACATTTACAATGAGCAGTTCTTC. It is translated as CASSPAGYIYNEQFF.

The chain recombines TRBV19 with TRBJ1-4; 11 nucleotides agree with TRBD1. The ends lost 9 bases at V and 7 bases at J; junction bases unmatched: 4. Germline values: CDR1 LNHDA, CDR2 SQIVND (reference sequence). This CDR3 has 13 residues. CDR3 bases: TGTGCCAGCCGGACAGGGGGCGGTGAAAAACTGTTTTTT. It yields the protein CASRTGGGEKLFF. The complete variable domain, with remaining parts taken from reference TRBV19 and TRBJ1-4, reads DGGITQSPKYLFRKEGQNVTLSCEQNLNHDAMYWYRQDPGQGLRLIYYSQIVNDFQKGDIAEGYSVSREKKESFPLTVTSAQKNPTAFYLCASRTGGGEKLFFGSGTQLSVL.

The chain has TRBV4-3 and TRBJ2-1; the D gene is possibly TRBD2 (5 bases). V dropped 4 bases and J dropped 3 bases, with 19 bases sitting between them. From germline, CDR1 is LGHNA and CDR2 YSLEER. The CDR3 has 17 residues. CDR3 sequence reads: CASSPYYGLENYNEQFF. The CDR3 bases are TGCGCCAGCAGCCCCTATTACGGACTGGAGAACTACAATGAGCAGTTCTTC.

The CDR3 DNA reads TGCGCCAGCAGCTCGACAGGGGGCTATGACTATGGCTACACCTTC. This encodes CASSSTGGYDYGYTF. J is TRBJ1-2 and V is TRBV5-1, with 10 bases aligning to TRBD1. The CDR3 loop spans 15 amino acids. V shed 3 bases, J shed 3 bases, and the junction held 5 bases outside the gene matches. Germline V gene sequence: CDR1 SGHRS, CDR2 YFSETQ.

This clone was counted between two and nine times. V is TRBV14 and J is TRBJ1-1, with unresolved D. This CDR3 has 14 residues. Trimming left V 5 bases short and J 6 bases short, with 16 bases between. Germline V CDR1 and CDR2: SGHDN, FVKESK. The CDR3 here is CASSIQAGGSEAFF. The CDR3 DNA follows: TGTGCCAGCAGCATCCAGGCGGGAGGGTCTGAAGCTTTCTTT.

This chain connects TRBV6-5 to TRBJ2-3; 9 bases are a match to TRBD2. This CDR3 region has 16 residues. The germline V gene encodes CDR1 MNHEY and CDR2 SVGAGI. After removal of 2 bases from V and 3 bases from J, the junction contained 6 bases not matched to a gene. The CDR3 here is CASSYEPSGGTDTQYF. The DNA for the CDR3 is TGTGCCAGCAGTTACGAGCCGAGCGGGGGGACAGATACGCAGTATTTT.

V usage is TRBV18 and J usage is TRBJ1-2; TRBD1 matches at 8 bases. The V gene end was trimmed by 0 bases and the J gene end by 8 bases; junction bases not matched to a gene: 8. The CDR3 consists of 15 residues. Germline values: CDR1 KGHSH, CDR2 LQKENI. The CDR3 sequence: CASSPPQGGASGYTF. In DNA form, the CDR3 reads TGTGCCAGCTCACCACCACAGGGGGGGGCCTCCGGCTACACCTTC.

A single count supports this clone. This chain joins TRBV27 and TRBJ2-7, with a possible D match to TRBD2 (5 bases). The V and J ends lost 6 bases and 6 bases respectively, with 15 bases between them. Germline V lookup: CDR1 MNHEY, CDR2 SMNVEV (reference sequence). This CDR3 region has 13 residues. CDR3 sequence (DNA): TGTGCCAGCAGGGACTTATCCCCCTCCGAGCAGTACTTC. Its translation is CASRDLSPSEQYF.

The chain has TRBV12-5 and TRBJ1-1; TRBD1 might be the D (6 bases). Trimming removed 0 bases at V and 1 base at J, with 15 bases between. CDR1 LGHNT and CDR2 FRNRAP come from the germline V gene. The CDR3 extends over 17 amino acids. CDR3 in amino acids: CASGLVSLVRGNTEAFF. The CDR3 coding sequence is TGTGCTAGTGGTTTGGTTAGTTTGGTCAGGGGGAACACTGAAGCTTTCTTT.

CDR3 loop: CASSLPDSLYNEQFF. The CDR3 coding sequence is TGTGCCAGCAGCCTCCCGGACAGCCTATACAATGAGCAGTTCTTC. This rearrangement joins TRBV11-2 to TRBJ2-1, with TRBD1 as a possible D gene (6 bases). Germline loops: CDR1 SGHAT, CDR2 FQNNGV. The length of the CDR3 is 15 residues. The V gene lost 5 bases and the J gene lost 4 bases, with 15 bases spanning the gap.

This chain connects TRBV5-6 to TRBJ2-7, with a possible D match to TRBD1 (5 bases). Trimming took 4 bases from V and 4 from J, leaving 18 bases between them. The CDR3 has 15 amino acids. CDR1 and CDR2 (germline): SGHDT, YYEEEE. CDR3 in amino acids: CASSGTGFGRYEQYF. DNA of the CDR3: TGTGCCAGCAGCGGAACAGGCTTTGGTAGGTACGAGCAGTACTTC. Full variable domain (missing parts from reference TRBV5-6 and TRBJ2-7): DAGVTQSPTHLIKTRGQQVTLRCSPKSGHDTVSWYQQALGQGPQFIFQYYEEEERQRGNFPDRFSGHQFPNYSSELNVNALLLGDSALYLCASSGTGFGRYEQYFGPGTRLTVT.

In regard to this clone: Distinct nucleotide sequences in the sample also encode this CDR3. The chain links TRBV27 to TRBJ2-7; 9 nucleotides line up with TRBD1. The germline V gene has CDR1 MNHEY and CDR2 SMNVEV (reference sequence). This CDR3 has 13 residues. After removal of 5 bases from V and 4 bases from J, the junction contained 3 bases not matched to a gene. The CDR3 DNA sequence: TGTGCCAGCAGTCCTGGGACAGGGTACGAGCAGTACTTC. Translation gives CASSPGTGYEQYF.

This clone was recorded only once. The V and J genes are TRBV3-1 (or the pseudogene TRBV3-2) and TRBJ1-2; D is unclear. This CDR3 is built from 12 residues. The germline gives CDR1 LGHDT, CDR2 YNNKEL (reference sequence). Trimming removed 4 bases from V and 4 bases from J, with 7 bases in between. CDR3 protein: CASSPSGYGYTF. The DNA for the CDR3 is TGTGCCAGCAGCCCTTCCGGCTATGGCTACACCTTC.

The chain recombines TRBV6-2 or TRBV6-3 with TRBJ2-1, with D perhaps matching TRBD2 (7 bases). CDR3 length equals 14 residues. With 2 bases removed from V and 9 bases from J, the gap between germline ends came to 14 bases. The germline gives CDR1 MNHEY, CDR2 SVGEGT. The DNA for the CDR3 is TGTGCCAGCAGTTACGTGGGGGGGCATGGTGAGCAGTTCTTC. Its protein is CASSYVGGHGEQFF.

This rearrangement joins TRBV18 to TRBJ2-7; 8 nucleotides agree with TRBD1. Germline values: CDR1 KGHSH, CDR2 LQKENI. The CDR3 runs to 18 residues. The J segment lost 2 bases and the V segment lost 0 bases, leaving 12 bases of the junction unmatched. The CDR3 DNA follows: TGTGCCAGCTCACCACCTCTAGGCAGGGGGCGAGGAGCCTACGAGCAGTACTTC. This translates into CASSPPLGRGRGAYEQYF. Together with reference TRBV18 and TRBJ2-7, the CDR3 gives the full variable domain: NAGVMQNPRHLVRRRGQEARLRCSPMKGHSHVYWYRQLPEEGLKFMVYLQKENIIDESGMPKERFSAEFPKEGPSILRIQQVVRGDSAAYFCASSPPLGRGRGAYEQYFGPGTRLTVT.

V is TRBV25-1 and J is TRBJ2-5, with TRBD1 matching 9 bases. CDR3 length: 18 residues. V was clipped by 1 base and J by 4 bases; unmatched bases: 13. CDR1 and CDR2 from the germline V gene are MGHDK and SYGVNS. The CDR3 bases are TGTGCCAGCAGTGAATTGGGGACAGGGACGGTGAAAGGAGAGACCCAGTACTTC. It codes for CASSELGTGTVKGETQYF.

CDR3 DNA sequence: TGTGCCAGCAGTTACCCCCAAGGGGGCGATGAGCAGTTCTTC. Amino acids: CASSYPQGGDEQFF. J is TRBJ2-1 and V is TRBV6-6; 7 bases line up with TRBD1. Germline-derived CDR1 and CDR2 are MNHNY and SVGAGI (reference sequence). This CDR3 has 14 residues. V shed 2 bases, J shed 8 bases, and the junction held 6 bases outside the gene matches.

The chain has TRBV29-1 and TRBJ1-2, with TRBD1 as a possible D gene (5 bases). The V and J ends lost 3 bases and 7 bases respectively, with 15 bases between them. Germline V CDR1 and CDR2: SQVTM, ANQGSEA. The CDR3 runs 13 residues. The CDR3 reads CSVEPGVKGGYTF. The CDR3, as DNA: TGCAGCGTTGAGCCGGGGGTCAAGGGTGGCTACACCTTC.

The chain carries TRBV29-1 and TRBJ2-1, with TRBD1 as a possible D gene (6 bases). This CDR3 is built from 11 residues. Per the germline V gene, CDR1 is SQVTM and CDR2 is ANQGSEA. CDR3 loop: CSLGAYNEQFF. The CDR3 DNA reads TGCAGTCTGGGGGCGTACAATGAGCAGTTCTTC.

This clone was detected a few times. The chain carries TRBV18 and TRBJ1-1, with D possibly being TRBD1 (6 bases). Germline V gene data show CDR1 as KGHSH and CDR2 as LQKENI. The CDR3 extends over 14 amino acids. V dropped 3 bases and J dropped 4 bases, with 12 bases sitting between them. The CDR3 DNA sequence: TGTGCCAGCTCACCGTGGACAGATAGCACTGAAGCTTTCTTT. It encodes CASSPWTDSTEAFF.

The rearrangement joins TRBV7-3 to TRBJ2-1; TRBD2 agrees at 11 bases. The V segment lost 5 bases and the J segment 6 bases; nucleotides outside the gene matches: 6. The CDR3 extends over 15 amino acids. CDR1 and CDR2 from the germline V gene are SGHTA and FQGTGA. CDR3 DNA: TGTGCCAGCAGCGTAGCGGGGGGGCGAATCAATGAGCAGTTCTTC. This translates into CASSVAGGRINEQFF.

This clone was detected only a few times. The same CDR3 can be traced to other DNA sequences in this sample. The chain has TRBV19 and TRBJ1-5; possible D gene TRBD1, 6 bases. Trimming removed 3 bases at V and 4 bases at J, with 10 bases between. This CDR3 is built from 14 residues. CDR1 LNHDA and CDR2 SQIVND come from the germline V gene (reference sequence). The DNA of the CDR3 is TGTGCCAGTAGTATTTGGACAGATAATCAGCCCCAGCATTTT. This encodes CASSIWTDNQPQHF.